Listed here are 13 T cell receptor beta chains from one sample, sequenced in a study of T cell responses to AZD1222 COVID-19 vaccine (dated by TCRdb to the early 2020s). The time point label of this sample denotes: about 28 days (+/-7) after the second vaccine dose. The library was built by means of the immunoSEQ multiplex PCR assay. This is the immuneACCESS table as TCRdb keeps it, with only in-frame sequences that have V and J called. A part of the clones is gone; compared with another copy, unresolved V genes explain less than half, and the rest is unexplained. The sample table contains under 150,000 clones; only one count was recorded for 85% to 90% of them. The ten largest clonotypes hold 1.5% to 2% of the sample. Sequencing used peripheral blood, obtained 28 days after the second AZD1222 dose. These receptors were obtained from an adult who received the AZD1222 COVID-19 vaccine.

CDR3 sequence: CASSPGNNEQFF. The CDR3 coding sequence is TGTGCCAGCAGCCCGGGGAACAATGAGCAGTTCTTC. The rearrangement joins TRBV7-9 to TRBJ2-1; possibly TRBD2 for D (5 bases). This CDR3 is built from 12 residues. The germline gives CDR1 SEHNR, CDR2 FQNEAQ (reference sequence). V lost 5 bases and J lost 5, with 7 bases in between.

V and J are TRBV27 and TRBJ2-1, with 10 bases matching TRBD2. Germline CDR1 MNHEY, CDR2 SMNVEV (reference sequence). This CDR3 is built from 20 residues. The V segment lost 1 base and the J segment 1 base; nucleotides outside the gene matches: 13. The CDR3 nucleotides read TGTGCCAGCAGTTTATTTAAGGCGGTAGCGGGAGGCTATTCCTACAATGAGCAGTTCTTC. It is translated as CASSLFKAVAGGYSYNEQFF.

J is TRBJ2-2 and V is TRBV7-9; D is perhaps TRBD1 (6 bases). The germline CDR1 and CDR2 sequences are SEHNR and FQNEAQ (reference sequence). Between the trimmed V and J ends, which lost 5 bases and 11 bases, there was a span of 12 bases. The CDR3 is 12 amino acids. The CDR3 loop is CASSPRDKELFF. The CDR3 DNA reads as TGTGCCAGCAGCCCCCGGGACAAAGAGCTGTTTTTT.

The chain employs TRBV4-1 and TRBJ1-1, with D possibly being TRBD1 (6 bases). V was clipped by 4 bases and J by 1 base, with 13 bases between them. Germline assignment: CDR1 MGHRA and CDR2 YSYEKL. The CDR3 length is 15 residues. The CDR3 nucleotides read TGCGCCAGCAGCCCACCGGGACACTCGAACACTGAAGCTTTCTTT. It is translated as CASSPPGHSNTEAFF.

V and J are TRBV29-1 and TRBJ2-1, with TRBD2 identical over 14 bases. Germline values: CDR1 SQVTM, CDR2 ANQGSEA. The ends lost 8 bases at V and 8 bases at J; junction bases unmatched: 11. CDR3 size: 15 residues. In DNA form, the CDR3 reads TGCAGCACCCGACAGGGGACTAGCGGGGGTGATGAGCAGTTCTTC. It specifies CSTRQGTSGGDEQFF.

This sequence joins TRBV7-8 and TRBJ1-3; no clear D. The V end was cut by 1 base, the J end by 0 bases, with 7 bases between. This CDR3 has 15 residues. Germline V CDR1 and CDR2: SGHVS, FQNEAQ. CDR3 DNA sequence: TGTGCCAGCAGCTTAGATGGCAGCTCTGGAAACACCATATATTTT. Amino acid sequence: CASSLDGSSGNTIYF. The whole variable domain, remainder taken from reference TRBV7-8 and TRBJ1-3, is GAGVSQSPRYKVAKRGQDVALRCDPISGHVSLFWYQQALGQGPEFLTYFQNEAQLDKSGLPSDRFFAERPEGSVSTLKIQRTQQEDSAVYLCASSLDGSSGNTIYFGEGSWLTVV.

This clone is a singleton in its sample. This rearrangement joins TRBV30 to TRBJ1-3; no clear D gene. Per germline, CDR1 GTSNPN and CDR2 SVGIG (reference sequence). The CDR3 sequence is 14 residues long. The V and J ends lost 2 bases and 3 bases respectively, with 11 bases between them. CDR3 region: CAWSPRSLGNTIYF. As DNA, the CDR3 is TGTGCCTGGAGTCCCAGGTCCCTTGGAAACACCATATATTTT.

This clone was recorded once. The chain carries TRBV28 and TRBJ1-2, with D possibly matching TRBD1 (5 bases). Germline V CDR1 and CDR2: MDHEN, SYDVKM. The ends were cut back, 8 bases at V and 4 bases at J, with 17 bases in the middle. This CDR3 spans 14 amino acids. CDR3 residues: CASQRDAGSYGYTF. The CDR3 nucleotides read TGTGCCAGCCAAAGGGATGCAGGGAGCTATGGCTACACCTTC.

The chain has TRBV14 and TRBJ2-1, with D hard to call. The CDR3 sequence is 13 residues long. Germline-derived CDR1 and CDR2 are SGHDN and FVKESK. Trimming removed 0 bases from V and 4 bases from J, with 4 bases in between. CDR3 nucleotide sequence: TGTGCCAGCAGCCAAGAGAGTTACAATGAGCAGTTCTTC. It translates to CASSQESYNEQFF. Full variable domain (remainder filled in from reference TRBV14 and TRBJ2-1): EAGVTQFPSHSVIEKGQTVTLRCDPISGHDNLYWYRRVMGKEIKFLLHFVKESKQDESGMPNNRFLAERTGGTYSTLKVQPAELEDSGVYFCASSQESYNEQFFGPGTRLTVL.

The chain joins TRBV5-4 to TRBJ2-2; D gene uncertain. The V end was cut by 0 bases, the J end by 6 bases, with 6 bases between. The CDR3 runs to 13 residues. Per germline, CDR1 SGHNT and CDR2 YYREEE (reference sequence). CDR3 loop: CASSLEFPGELFF. The CDR3 DNA is TGTGCCAGCAGCTTGGAATTCCCCGGGGAGCTGTTTTTT.

This clone was recorded a few times. The gene calls are TRBV5-5 and TRBJ2-7; D unresolved. The CDR3 has 15 residues. The germline V gene has CDR1 SGHKS and CDR2 YYEKEE (reference sequence). Trimming removed 1 base from V and 1 base from J, with 12 bases in between. For the CDR3, the DNA is TGTGCCAGCAGCTTGAGTTCGGCGGCGTCCTACGAGCAGTACTTC. Translation gives CASSLSSAASYEQYF.

The chain uses TRBV2 and TRBJ1-4, with a weak D call TRBD1 (5 bases). Germline CDR1 SNHLY, CDR2 FYNNEI. V gave up 7 bases and J gave up 7 bases, with 19 bases separating them. This CDR3 spans 15 amino acids. The CDR3: CASTMNRGVSEKLFF. The CDR3 DNA reads as TGTGCCAGCACCATGAACCGGGGGGTCAGTGAAAAACTGTTTTTT.

Here the CDR3 DNA reads TGTGCCAGCAGCTTACGGGGGCCCCAAACTGGAAACACCATATATTTT. Its translation is CASSLRGPQTGNTIYF. The V and J genes are TRBV7-9 and TRBJ1-3; D perhaps matches TRBD1 (6 bases). Between the trimmed V and J ends, which lost 2 bases and 2 bases, there was a span of 13 bases. CDR3 length equals 16 residues. Germline assignment: CDR1 SEHNR and CDR2 FQNEAQ (reference sequence). The full variable domain, in which reference TRBV7-9 and TRBJ1-3 provide the parts outside the CDR3, is DTGVSQNPRHKITKRGQNVTFRCDPISEHNRLYWYRQTLGQGPEFLTYFQNEAQLEKSRLLSDRFSAERPKGSFSTLEIQRTEQGDSAMYLCASSLRGPQTGNTIYFGEGSWLTVV.